This T cell receptor (beta chain) originates from a study of PD-1 blockade in mismatch repair-deficient tumors. Measured with immunoSEQ multiplex PCR; TCRdb has only the in-frame clones, and not every one. The sample includes some 110,000 clones, around three quarters of them seen just once. V shed 3 bases and J shed 5 bases, with 14 bases lying between them. The CDR3 sequence is 14 residues long. Looked up from germline, CDR1 is SGHNT and CDR2 is YYREEE (reference sequence). Here the sequenced sample was peripheral blood, taken about 60 weeks after starting pembrolizumab. This chain connects TRBV5-4 to TRBJ1-1, with a weak D call TRBD1 (6 bases). The TCR comes from an adult with mismatch repair-deficient cancer. The CDR3 loop reads CASSSWGGRTEAFF. CDR3 nucleotide sequence: TGTGCCAGCAGCTCCTGGGGGGGGCGGACTGAAGCTTTCTTT.